This T cell receptor (beta chain) appears in the sequencing data of a study of T cell responses to AZD1222 COVID-19 vaccine (dated by TCRdb to the early 2020s). A note on the overall study: A total of just over 230 trial participants underwent TCR sequencing, of whom nearly 210 received two doses of AZD1222 and about 25 received two doses of the MenACWY control vaccine. Trial participants were enrolled by age into 18-55, 56-69 and 70-plus year subgroups, with approximately 150, 28 and 58 TCR-sequenced participants respectively.

Study-wide conclusions, independent of this receptor: Only a handful of AZD1222 recipients were SARS-CoV-2 seropositive at baseline, limiting conclusions about previously exposed vaccinees. After two AZD1222 doses, both the breadth and the depth of spike-specific TCRs were significantly higher than at day 0 and than in MenACWY recipients. Nearly half of unique spike-specific TCRs reportedly recognized epitopes outside regions mutated in the B.1.351 and B.1.1.7 variants. Because no samples from the day 14 peak response were available, repertoires could be characterized only after the peak T cell response. CD4 TCRs associated with the vaccine covered the entire spike protein, and the dominant responses were in regions 160-218 and 743-854. The 56-69-year group was small, and its depth increase did not reach significance, likely because of low power. Participants were mostly white British, with more females than males. The authors suggested clonal diversity may have been underestimated.

The CDR3 regions of human TCRbeta chains were analyzed by immunosequencing. The paper's data handling went like this. Repertoire TCRs were checked for matches against a reference library of SARS-CoV-2-specific TCRs that had been generated using the MIRA antigen-specificity platform. Breadth was defined as the fraction of unique TCRs that were SARS-CoV-2-associated. Depth was defined as the fraction of total T cells that were SARS-CoV-2-associated. Using the MIRA data, each spike-specific TCR was assigned both to the spike region to which the TCR was reactive and to a CD4 or CD8 class. Log10-transformed breadth and depth values were compared by one-way ANOVA with Sidak's multiple comparisons tests. This immuneACCESS table, as held by TCRdb, lists in-frame sequences with V and J called but not all clones. Of the missing ones, under half trace to an unresolved V gene in checked studies; the others have no known cause. V, J and clone size are those of that table, while D and trimming were read from the DNA. Present in this sample are around 110,000 clones, approximately 83% of which were seen just once. The ten largest clones take up roughly 3.9% of the sample.

Points on this clone: The specificity of this receptor is unknown. No much larger clonotype is one base removed from it; base qualities were not supplied.

In light of the paper, this sample's time point label describes: baseline before first vaccination. In the paper's terms, the treatment or condition label means: meningococcal conjugate vaccine given as trial control. Vaccinee samples were obtained from the UK trials COV001 and COV002, which included a single-blind randomized controlled phase 2/3 trial of AZD1222 (ChAdOx1 nCoV-19) in healthy adults. Trial participant PBMC samples were collected at day 0 and day 28 after the second dose for TCRbeta chain sequencing. The sequence was obtained from an adult in good health. The sample consisted of peripheral blood, taken on day 0 of MenACWY control vaccination.

The DNA is as follows: TGTGCCAGCAGTTACCAACCGGGACCCGGGCACGAGCAGTACTTC. The resulting protein is CASSYQPGPGHEQYF. The receptor chain draws on TRBV6-6 and TRBJ2-7, with the D gene tentatively TRBD1 or TRBD2, based on 5 matching bases in each. V lost 2 bases and J lost 5 bases; the stretch between them is 16 bases long. Inclusive of the bounding cysteine and phenylalanine, the CDR3 is 15 residues long. The only DNA kept is the CDR3, 45 bases in frame from the first base. The germline V gene (reference sequence) supplies CDR1 MNHNY and CDR2 SVGAGI.